Listed below are T cell receptor beta chains from one sample, sequenced in a study of blood T cell repertoires in COVID-19. Assay: immunoSEQ multiplex PCR; the TCRdb copy retains only in-frame clones and omits some. Of around 74,000 clones in the sample, 87% were seen once. The sample comprised peripheral blood. These receptors were collected from a man aged 25-45 years with acute or convalescent COVID-19. CDR3s include the opening cysteine and the closing phenylalanine or tryptophan. Size is stated for part of the rows, as once, few or many counts, or as a class when the clone is expanded.

V | size | CDR3
TRBV15 | NA | CATSRDRRGGIWDTQYF
TRBV4-1 | NA | CASSQVRGGLAGHNEQFF
TRBV4-1 | NA | CASSQAGRPSTPQHF
TRBV4-1 | NA | CATSGLQGDSYNSPLHF
TRBV4-1 | NA | CASSWRDETGELFF
TRBV3-1/TRBV3-2 | NA | CASSLMGGLAGGPDTGELFF
TRBV20-1 | NA | CSAGPYNEQFF
TRBV9 | NA | CASSESGTSGYEQYF
TRBV28 | NA | CASSQYDRGNYGYTF
TRBV11-2 | NA | CASSLGGSRHGELFF
TRBV20-1 | NA | CSASPLPSGTNYNEQFF
TRBV6-5 | once | CASSYMAGGREQFF
TRBV7-2 | few | CASSSTPGTSGTTGELFF
TRBV30 | NA | CAWRGRGGETQYF
TRBV2 | once | CASSDRTRHETQYF
TRBV3-1/TRBV3-2 | NA | CASSQWTGGAVDGYTF
TRBV10-3 | NA | CAISEPGEPQHF
TRBV15 | NA | CATSRGTGVGKQYF
TRBV28 | NA | CASSLFRGSPLHF
TRBV19 | NA | CASTWDIEETQYF
TRBV5-1 | NA | CASSLGTGDTGELFF
TRBV18 | once | CASSPPGWPGANVLTF
TRBV4-3 | NA | CASSQDYERALGTGELFF
TRBV2 | NA | CASTIRRGLSYEQYF
TRBV29-1 | NA | CSVSPGQGGPEQFF
TRBV19 | once | CASRKPGQLNTGELFF
TRBV4-1 | NA | CASSQGGSSYEQYF
TRBV6-1 | once | CASSEVTGGNGYTF
TRBV29-1 | once | CSVAGRGGYTF
TRBV4-2 | few | CASSQGTTDTQYF
TRBV30 | NA | CAWSARGGNEQFF
TRBV24-1 | NA | CATSDFTSGAGELFF
TRBV18 | NA | CASSPSLQETQYF
TRBV10-3 | NA | CAISMTGVEKEQYF
TRBV18 | NA | CASSLGTRPYEQYF
TRBV3-1/TRBV3-2 | NA | CASSQGLTSGRARAKNIQYF
TRBV7-9 | NA | CASSRTRMGPDTQYF
TRBV6-1 | NA | CASSDMGGRGNQPQHF
TRBV6-5 | NA | CASRSGTDQETQYF
TRBV19 | NA | CASSIGRWAADTQYF
TRBV6-5 | NA | CASIEGSSYNSPLHF
TRBV6-5 | NA | CASSYTENNEQFF
TRBV28 | NA | CASSPTHASGGPYEQYF
TRBV7-9 | NA | CASSSVSGTNNEQFF
TRBV4-1 | NA | CASSHRPGLADTGELFF
TRBV21-1 | many | CASSKEGKYGYTF
TRBV30 | NA | CAWRQGTGELFF
TRBV28 | NA | CASSHFDLGGSAFF
TRBV5-4 | NA | CASSPYSGGAKRETQYF
TRBV6-6 | NA | CASRPGQARTDTQYF
TRBV7-2 | once | CASSAQRSTDTQYF
TRBV5-4 | NA | CASRVGGSWQETQYF
TRBV7-2 | NA | CASSFPPGEQFF
TRBV2 | NA | CASIIGTGVNEKLFF